One sample yielded the 26 T cell receptor beta chains listed below, sequenced in a study of tumor and adjacent non-tumor tissue in lung cancer. A modified ARM-PCR protocol with three rounds of nested PCR amplified TCRbeta. Each CDR3 protein is one row after TCRdb ran MiXCR on the multiplex PCR reads. The table includes 130,000 or so distinct CDR3 sequences, approximately 66% detected once. RNA was extracted from bulk tissue without any cell sorting. The specimen was lung tumor tissue. The source is a man between 25 and 39 years old with non-small cell lung cancer.

As concerns this clonotype: A junction end diverges from the germline sequence, so it may reflect a read error. The chain recombines TRBV11-3 with TRBJ2-1, with 13 bases lining up with TRBD2. From germline, CDR1 is SGHNT and CDR2 YENEEA. The CDR3 has 16 residues. CDR3 in DNA: TGTGCCAGCAGCTTGTTGGGACTAGCGGGGAACAATGGGCAGTTCTTC. This encodes CASSLLGLAGNNGQFF.

Regarding this clonotype: Because it lacks the conserved phenylalanine or tryptophan at the end, this CDR3 is likely a read error. J is TRBJ2-1 and V is TRBV7-3; D unresolved. Germline lookup yields CDR1 SGHTA and CDR2 FQGTGA. Trimming pared 5 bases from V and 10 bases from J, leaving 15 bases between. This CDR3 has 13 residues. CDR3 DNA sequence: TGTGCCAGCAGCCAAGAGGACCTCGGAGAGCAGTTCTAC. It encodes CASSQEDLGEQFY.

Concerning this clonotype itself: This may come from a read error, since a much larger clone is one base off. V gene TRBV12-3 or TRBV12-4 combines with J gene TRBJ2-1; TRBD2 agrees at 7 bases. The CDR3 spans 13 residues. Unmatched junction bases numbered 7, after V lost 10 bases and J lost 4 bases. The CDR3 region has the DNA TGTGCCAACAGACTAGCTGAATACAATGAGCAGTTCTTC. Translated: CANRLAEYNEQFF.

This clonotype has a handful of counts. The chain combines TRBV6-5 with TRBJ2-2; possibly TRBD1 for D (6 bases). Trimming removed 2 bases from V and 7 bases from J, with 11 bases in between. The CDR3 has 14 residues. The germline CDR1 and CDR2 sequences are MNHEY and SVGAGI. The CDR3 region is CASSYTDRIGELFF. CDR3 nucleotide sequence: TGTGCCAGCAGTTACACTGACAGGATCGGGGAGCTGTTTTTT.

A word on this clonotype: Germline and junction disagree at one end, which may indicate a read error. V usage is TRBV20-1 and J usage is TRBJ1-2, with a tentative D call TRBD1 (6 bases). Germline lookup yields CDR1 DFQATT and CDR2 SNEGSKA (reference sequence). The CDR3 consists of 14 residues. CDR3 sequence reads: CSARETGVDYGYIF. The CDR3 region has the DNA TGCAGTGCTAGGGAGACAGGCGTAGACTATGGCTACATCTTC.

This clonotype was seen only a few times. A much larger clone differs by one base, so this may be a read error. The rearrangement joins TRBV29-1 to TRBJ2-5; possible D gene TRBD2, 6 bases. The CDR3 runs to 16 residues. Germline CDR1 reads SQVTM; CDR2 reads ANQGSEA. DNA of the CDR3: TGCAGCGTTGAAGATGAAGCGCTAGCGAACCAAGAGGCCCAGTACTTC. It specifies CSVEDEALANQEAQYF.

To note about this clonotype: Without the conserved terminal phenylalanine or tryptophan, this CDR3 likely stems from a read error. The chain recombines TRBV5-5 with TRBJ1-6; D is ambiguous. The CDR3 has 17 amino acids. Germline-derived CDR1 and CDR2 are SGHKS and YYEKEE (reference sequence). The DNA for the CDR3 is TGTGCCAGCAGCTTGGTGGCGAGAAGCTCCTATAATTCACACCTCCACATT. This codes for CASSLVARSSYNSHLHI.

Points on this clonotype: A much larger clone is a single base away; this may be a read error. Written as DNA, the CDR3 is TGTGCCAGCAGGTTGGACAGGGGCCCCGCTGTCGAGGACGAGCAGTACTTC. This translates into CASRLDRGPAVEDEQYF. The V and J genes are TRBV5-4 and TRBJ2-7; 9 bases are a match to TRBD1. This CDR3 contains 17 residues. CDR1 and CDR2 (germline): SGHNT, YYREEE (reference sequence).

Notes on this clonotype: Because the CDR3 is missing its conserved closing phenylalanine or tryptophan, this is likely a read error. The chain uses TRBV29-1 and TRBJ1-1, with unresolved D. This CDR3 is built from 12 residues. The germline CDR1 and CDR2 sequences are SQVTM and ANQGSEA. Here the CDR3 reads CSVEDRIERAFL. DNA of the CDR3: TGTAGCGTTGAAGATCGGATAGAAAGGGCTTTCCTT.

Comment on this clonotype: One base away lies a much larger clone, so this may be a sequencing read error. V and J are TRBV20-1 and TRBJ2-3; 15 nucleotides match TRBD2. CDR1 and CDR2 from the germline V gene are DFQATT and SNEGSKA (reference sequence). The trim removed 6 bases at V and 4 bases at J, leaving 11 bases unmatched. The CDR3 is 17 amino acids. The CDR3, as DNA: TGCAGTGCATCGAGGACTAGCGGGGGGGCCAGGCCAGATACGCAGTATTTT. This codes for CSASRTSGGARPDTQYF.

The chain combines TRBV7-9 with TRBJ2-5; TRBD1 is a possible D gene (6 bases). The germline V gene has CDR1 SEHNR and CDR2 FQNEAQ (reference sequence). The CDR3 length is 16 residues. Trimming shortened V by 4 bases and J by 5 bases, and 20 bases separated the two germline ends. The CDR3 coding sequence is TGTGCCAGCAGCTCAAACGCGGGCCCTAGGGGGGAGACCCAGTACTTC. This sequence encodes CASSSNAGPRGETQYF.

The rearrangement uses TRBV7-8 and TRBJ2-7; TRBD1 matches 7 bases. CDR1 and CDR2 from the germline V gene are SGHVS and FQNEAQ. The CDR3 runs 15 residues. The CDR3 is CVSSMTGSMGHGQYF. CDR3 DNA sequence: TGTGTCAGTAGCATGACAGGGTCGATGGGCCACGGGCAGTACTTC.

There are a few counts of this clonotype. This may arise from a read error, as a much more abundant clone is one base away. The V and J genes are TRBV12-3 or TRBV12-4 and TRBJ1-4; D ambiguous. The CDR3 has 14 residues. V gave up 7 bases and J gave up 4 bases, with 13 bases separating them. The CDR3 reads CASTRTGFNEKLFF. The CDR3 bases are TGTGCCAGCACCAGGACCGGGTTTAATGAAAAACTGTTTTTT.

In its sample, this clonotype was seen many times. The chain is built from TRBV12-3 or TRBV12-4 and TRBJ2-1; D may be TRBD1 or TRBD2 (5 bases each). The CDR3 runs 16 residues. With 2 bases removed from V and 5 bases from J, the gap between germline ends came to 16 bases. CDR3 coding DNA: TGTGCCAGCAGTTTAAGGTGGGGGAACGGGCACAATGAGCAGTTCTTC. Encoded protein: CASSLRWGNGHNEQFF.

There are many counts of this clonotype. The chain couples TRBV4-2 to TRBJ2-7; D is ambiguous. Germline loops: CDR1 LGHNA, CDR2 YNFKEQ. V was clipped by 4 bases and J by 3 bases, with 4 bases between them. There are 11 residues in the CDR3. The CDR3 is CASSRDYEQYF. The CDR3 region has the DNA TGTGCCAGCAGCCGGGACTACGAGCAGTACTTC.

In DNA form, the CDR3 reads TGTGCCAGTAGCCTATACTCCGGGACAGGGGGTCTCCAAGAGACCCAGTACTTC. Protein sequence: CASSLYSGTGGLQETQYF. This chain links TRBV19 with TRBJ2-5; 11 nucleotides align to TRBD1. V dropped 6 bases and J dropped 1; count of bases not matched to a gene: 13. This CDR3 comprises 18 residues. Looked up from germline, CDR1 is LNHDA and CDR2 is SQIVND (reference sequence). Variable domain in full (rest from reference TRBV19 and TRBJ2-5): DGGITQSPKYLFRKEGQNVTLSCEQNLNHDAMYWYRQDPGQGLRLIYYSQIVNDFQKGDIAEGYSVSREKKESFPLTVTSAQKNPTAFYLCASSLYSGTGGLQETQYFGPGTRLLVL.

A word on this clonotype: A read error may explain this, as a much larger clone is one base away. The chain employs TRBV6-5 and TRBJ2-5; no clear D gene. CDR3 length: 13 amino acids. Germline assignment: CDR1 MNHEY and CDR2 SVGAGI. The V end lost 5 bases, the J end lost 6 bases, and 13 bases lay between the germline ends. Written as DNA, the CDR3 is TGTGCCAGCAGTACAAGAGGAAAACAGACCCAGTACTTC. It specifies CASSTRGKQTQYF.

This clonotype was seen repeatedly, ten times or more. This chain links TRBV20-1 with TRBJ1-2, with D possibly matching TRBD1 (6 bases). Trimming removed 6 bases from V and 6 bases from J, with 8 bases in between. The CDR3 covers 10 residues. CDR1 and CDR2 from the germline V gene are DFQATT and SNEGSKA (reference sequence). The CDR3 region is CSANRDGYTF. CDR3 nucleotide sequence: TGCAGTGCCAACAGGGATGGCTACACCTTC.

The chain carries TRBV5-6 and TRBJ2-2, with TRBD2 matching over 12 bases. Germline values: CDR1 SGHDT, CDR2 YYEEEE. The junction had 11 bases not matched to a gene; V was cut back by 3 bases and J by 5 bases. The CDR3 is 18 amino acids. The CDR3 DNA reads TGTGCCAGCAGCTCCGATAAAAGACTAGCGGGAGTGACCGGGGAGCTGTTTTTT. Its translation: CASSSDKRLAGVTGELFF.

As regards this clonotype: This sequence may be a read error, since a much larger clone differs from it by one base. V and J are TRBV10-3 and TRBJ1-1; no clear D gene. The CDR3 totals 15 residues. V was pared by 7 bases and J by 1 base, with 16 bases between. The germline V gene encodes CDR1 ENHRY and CDR2 SYGVKD. The chain's CDR3 is CAINAAELSNTEAFF. In DNA form, the CDR3 reads TGTGCCATCAATGCGGCGGAGCTCTCGAACACTGAAGCTTTCTTT.

Comment on this clonotype: A much more abundant neighbour one base away suggests this may be a read error. The V and J genes are TRBV6-5 and TRBJ2-1; D is possibly TRBD1 (6 bases). This CDR3 is 15 amino acids long. Germline CDR1 and CDR2: MNHEY and SVGAGI. DNA of the CDR3: TGTACCAGCAGTTACTGGATCGAGGGGGACAATGAGCAGTTCTTC. This gives the protein CTSSYWIEGDNEQFF.

As to this clonotype: One junction end disagrees with the germline gene, perhaps due to a read error. CDR3 protein: CANSPSARGDTGELFF. In DNA form, the CDR3 reads TGCGCCAACAGCCCCTCGGCTAGAGGGGACACCGGGGAGCTGTTTTTT. This chain connects TRBV5-1 to TRBJ2-2, with D perhaps being TRBD1 or TRBD2 (5 bases each). Germline V CDR1 and CDR2: SGHRS, YFSETQ. The CDR3 is made up of 16 amino acids.

This clonotype was found many times. The J gene is TRBJ2-3, the V gene TRBV7-9, with D uncertain. The germline CDR1 and CDR2 sequences are SEHNR and FQNEAQ (reference sequence). V was cut by 5 bases and J by 7 bases, with 16 bases left in between. The CDR3 spans 14 residues. CDR3 sequence: CASSPSRSSYTQYF. In DNA, the CDR3 is TGTGCCAGCAGCCCTTCCAGGTCATCATATACGCAGTATTTT.

On this clonotype itself: A read error may be the cause here, since a much bigger clone is one base away. This chain links TRBV4-2 with TRBJ2-3; 14 bases are a match to TRBD2. The CDR3 spans 15 residues. J lost 4 bases, V lost 7 bases, and 4 bases had no gene match. Germline CDR1 LGHNA, CDR2 YNFKEQ. The CDR3 DNA follows: TGTGCCAGCAACCAGACTAGCGGGGGGGCAGATACGCAGTATTTT. Translation: CASNQTSGGADTQYF.

The V and J genes are TRBV24-1 and TRBJ2-2; D is unresolved. The CDR3 contains 13 residues. CDR1 is KGHDR, CDR2 SFDVKD, per germline. Between the trimmed V and J ends, which lost 6 bases and 0 bases, there was a span of 4 bases. The CDR3 nucleotides read TGTGCCACCAGTCGGTCGAACACCGGGGAGCTGTTTTTT. Its translation is CATSRSNTGELFF.

With regard to this clonotype: A read error may explain this, as a much larger clone is one base away. The chain employs TRBV20-1 and TRBJ2-1; 9 bases fit TRBD2. This CDR3 is built from 15 residues. Germline V gene lookup returns CDR1 DFQATT and CDR2 SNEGSKA (reference sequence). CDR3 DNA: TGCAGTGCCCGACCGATAGCGGGGGTCTACAATGCGCAGTTCTTC. The encoded protein is CSARPIAGVYNAQFF.